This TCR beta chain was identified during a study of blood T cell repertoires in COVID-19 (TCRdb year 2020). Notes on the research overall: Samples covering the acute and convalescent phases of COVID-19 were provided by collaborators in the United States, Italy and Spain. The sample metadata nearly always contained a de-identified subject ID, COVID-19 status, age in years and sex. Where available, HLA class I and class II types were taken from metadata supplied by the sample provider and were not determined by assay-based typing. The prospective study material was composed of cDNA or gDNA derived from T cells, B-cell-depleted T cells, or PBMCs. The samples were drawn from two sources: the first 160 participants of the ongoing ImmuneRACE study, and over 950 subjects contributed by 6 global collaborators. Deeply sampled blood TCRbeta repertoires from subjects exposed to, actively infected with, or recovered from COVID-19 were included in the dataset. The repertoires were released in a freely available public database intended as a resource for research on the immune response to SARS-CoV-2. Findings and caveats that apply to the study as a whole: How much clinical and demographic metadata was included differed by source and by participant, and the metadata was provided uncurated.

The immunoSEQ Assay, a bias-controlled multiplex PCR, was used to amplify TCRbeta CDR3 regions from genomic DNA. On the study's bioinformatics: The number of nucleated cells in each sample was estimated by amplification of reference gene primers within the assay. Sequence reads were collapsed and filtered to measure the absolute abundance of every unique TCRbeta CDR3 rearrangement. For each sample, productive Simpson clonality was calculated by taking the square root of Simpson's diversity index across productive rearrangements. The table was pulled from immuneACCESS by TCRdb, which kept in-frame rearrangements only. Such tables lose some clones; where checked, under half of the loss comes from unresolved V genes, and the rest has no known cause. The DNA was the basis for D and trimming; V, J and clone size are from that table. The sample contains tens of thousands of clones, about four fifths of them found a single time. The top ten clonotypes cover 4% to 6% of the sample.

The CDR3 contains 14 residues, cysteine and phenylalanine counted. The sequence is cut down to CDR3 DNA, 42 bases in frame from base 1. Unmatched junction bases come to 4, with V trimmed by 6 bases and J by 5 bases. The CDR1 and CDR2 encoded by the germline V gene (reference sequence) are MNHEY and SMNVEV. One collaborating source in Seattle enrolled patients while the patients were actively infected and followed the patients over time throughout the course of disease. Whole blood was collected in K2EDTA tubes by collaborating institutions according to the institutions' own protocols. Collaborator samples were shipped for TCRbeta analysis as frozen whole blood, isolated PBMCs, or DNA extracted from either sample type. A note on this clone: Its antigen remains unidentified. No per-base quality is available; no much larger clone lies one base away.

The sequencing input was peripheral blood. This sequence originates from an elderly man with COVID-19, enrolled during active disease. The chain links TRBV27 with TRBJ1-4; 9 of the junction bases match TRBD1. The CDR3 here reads CASSRTGANEKLFF. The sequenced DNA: TGTGCCAGCAGCCGGACAGGGGCAAATGAAAAACTGTTTTTT.